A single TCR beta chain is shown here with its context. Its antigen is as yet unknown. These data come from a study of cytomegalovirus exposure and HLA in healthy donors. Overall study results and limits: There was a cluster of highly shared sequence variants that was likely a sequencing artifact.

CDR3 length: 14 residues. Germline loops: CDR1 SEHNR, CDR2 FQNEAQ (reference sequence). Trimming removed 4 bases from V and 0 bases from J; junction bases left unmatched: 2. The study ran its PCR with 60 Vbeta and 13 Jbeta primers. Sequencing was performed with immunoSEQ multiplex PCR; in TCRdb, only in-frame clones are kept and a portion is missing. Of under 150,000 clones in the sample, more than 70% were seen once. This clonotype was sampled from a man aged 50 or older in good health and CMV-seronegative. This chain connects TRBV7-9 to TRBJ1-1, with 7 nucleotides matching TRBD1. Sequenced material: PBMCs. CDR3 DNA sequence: TGTGCCAGCAGCTGGGGACAGTTGAACACTGAAGCTTTCTTT. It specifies CASSWGQLNTEAFF.